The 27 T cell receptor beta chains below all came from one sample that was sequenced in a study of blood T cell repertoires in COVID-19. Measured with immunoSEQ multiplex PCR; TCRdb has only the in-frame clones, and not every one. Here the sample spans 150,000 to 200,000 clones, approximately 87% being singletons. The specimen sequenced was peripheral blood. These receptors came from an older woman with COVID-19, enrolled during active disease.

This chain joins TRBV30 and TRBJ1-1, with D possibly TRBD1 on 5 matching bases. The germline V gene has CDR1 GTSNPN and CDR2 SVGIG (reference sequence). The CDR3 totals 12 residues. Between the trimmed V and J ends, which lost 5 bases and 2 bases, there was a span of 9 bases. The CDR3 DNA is TGTGCCTGGGACAGACAAAACACTGAAGCTTTCTTT. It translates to CAWDRQNTEAFF.

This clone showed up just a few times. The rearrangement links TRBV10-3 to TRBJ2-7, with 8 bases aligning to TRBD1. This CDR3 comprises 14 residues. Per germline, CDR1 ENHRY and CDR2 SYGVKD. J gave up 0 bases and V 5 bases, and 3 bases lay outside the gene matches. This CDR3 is CAISWTGSSYEQYF. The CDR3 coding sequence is TGTGCCATCAGTTGGACAGGGAGCTCCTACGAGCAGTACTTC.

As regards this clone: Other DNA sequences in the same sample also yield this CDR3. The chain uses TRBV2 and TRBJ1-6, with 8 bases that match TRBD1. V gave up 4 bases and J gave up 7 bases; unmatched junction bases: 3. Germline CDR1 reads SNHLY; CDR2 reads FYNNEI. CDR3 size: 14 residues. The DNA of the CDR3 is TGTGCCAGCAGTGTTGACAGGGGAAATTCACCCCTCCACTTT. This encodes CASSVDRGNSPLHF. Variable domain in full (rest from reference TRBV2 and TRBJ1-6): EPEVTQTPSHQVTQMGQEVILRCVPISNHLYFYWYRQILGQKVEFLVSFYNNEISEKSEIFDDQFSVERPDGSNFTLKIRSTKLEDSAMYFCASSVDRGNSPLHFGNGTRLTVT.

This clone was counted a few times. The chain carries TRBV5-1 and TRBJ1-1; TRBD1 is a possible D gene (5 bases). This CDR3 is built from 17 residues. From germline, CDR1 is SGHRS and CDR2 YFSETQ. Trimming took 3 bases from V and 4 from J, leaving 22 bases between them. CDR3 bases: TGCGCCAGCAGCTCCCCCCCCGGCAGGGATACGGGCACTGAAGCTTTCTTT. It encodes CASSSPPGRDTGTEAFF.

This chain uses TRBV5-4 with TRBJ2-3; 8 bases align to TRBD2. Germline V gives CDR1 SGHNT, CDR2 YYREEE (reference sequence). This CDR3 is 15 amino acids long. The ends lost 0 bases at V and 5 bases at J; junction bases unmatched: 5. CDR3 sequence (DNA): TGTGCCAGCAGCTTGGTGGGGACTAGAGGAGATACGCAGTATTTT. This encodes CASSLVGTRGDTQYF.

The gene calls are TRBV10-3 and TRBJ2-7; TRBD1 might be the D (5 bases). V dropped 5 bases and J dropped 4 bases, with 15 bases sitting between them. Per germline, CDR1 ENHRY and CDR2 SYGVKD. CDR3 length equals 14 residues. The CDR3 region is CAISLTENSYEQYF. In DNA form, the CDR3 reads TGTGCCATCAGTTTGACAGAAAATTCGTACGAGCAGTACTTC.

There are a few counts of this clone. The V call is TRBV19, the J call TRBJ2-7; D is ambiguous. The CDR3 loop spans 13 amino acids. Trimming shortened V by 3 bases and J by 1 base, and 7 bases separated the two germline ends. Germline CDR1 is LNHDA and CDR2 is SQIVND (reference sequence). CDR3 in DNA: TGTGCCAGTAGTATGCCCGGGTCCTACGAGCAGTACTTC. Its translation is CASSMPGSYEQYF.

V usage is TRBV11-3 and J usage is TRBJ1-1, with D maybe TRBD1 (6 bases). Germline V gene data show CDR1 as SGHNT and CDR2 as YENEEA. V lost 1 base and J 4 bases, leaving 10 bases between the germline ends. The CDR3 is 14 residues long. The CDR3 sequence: CASSLGQASTEAFF. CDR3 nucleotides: TGTGCCAGCAGCTTAGGACAGGCAAGCACTGAAGCTTTCTTT.

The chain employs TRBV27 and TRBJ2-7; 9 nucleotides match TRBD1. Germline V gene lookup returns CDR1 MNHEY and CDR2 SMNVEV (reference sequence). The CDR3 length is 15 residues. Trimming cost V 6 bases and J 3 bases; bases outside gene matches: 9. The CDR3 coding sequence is TGTGCCAGCAGCCCACGGACAGGGGCGTACTACGAGCAGTACTTC. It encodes CASSPRTGAYYEQYF.

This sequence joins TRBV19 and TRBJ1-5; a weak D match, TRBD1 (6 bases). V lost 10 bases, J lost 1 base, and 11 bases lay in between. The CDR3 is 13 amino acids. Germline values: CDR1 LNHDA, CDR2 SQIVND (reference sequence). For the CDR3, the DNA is TGTGCCACCAGGGGTTTAAGCAATCAGCCCCAGCATTTT. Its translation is CATRGLSNQPQHF.

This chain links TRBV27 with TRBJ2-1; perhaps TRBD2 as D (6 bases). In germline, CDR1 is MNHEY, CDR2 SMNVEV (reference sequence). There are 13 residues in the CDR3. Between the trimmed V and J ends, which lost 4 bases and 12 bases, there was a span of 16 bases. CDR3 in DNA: TGTGCCAGCAGTTCCACGCGACTAGTAGGGCAGTTCTTC. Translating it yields CASSSTRLVGQFF.

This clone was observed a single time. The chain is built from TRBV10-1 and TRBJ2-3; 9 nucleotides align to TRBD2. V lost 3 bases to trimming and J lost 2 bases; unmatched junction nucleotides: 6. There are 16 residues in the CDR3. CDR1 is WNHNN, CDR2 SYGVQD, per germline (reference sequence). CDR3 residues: CASSESSSGITDTQYF. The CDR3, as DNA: TGCGCCAGCAGTGAATCATCTAGCGGGATCACAGATACGCAGTATTTT.

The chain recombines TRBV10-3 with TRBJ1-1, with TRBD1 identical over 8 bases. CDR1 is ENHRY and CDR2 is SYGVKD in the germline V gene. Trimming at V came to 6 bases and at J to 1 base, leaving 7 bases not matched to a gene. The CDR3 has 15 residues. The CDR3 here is CAISPGQAKNTEAFF. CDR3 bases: TGTGCCATCAGCCCGGGACAGGCCAAGAACACTGAAGCTTTCTTT.

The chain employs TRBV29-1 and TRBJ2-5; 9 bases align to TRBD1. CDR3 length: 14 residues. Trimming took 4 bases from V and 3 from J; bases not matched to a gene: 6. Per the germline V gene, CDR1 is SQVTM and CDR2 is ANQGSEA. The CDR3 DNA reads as TGCAGCGTTGCCCCGGGACAGGGTAAAGAGACCCAGTACTTC. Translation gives CSVAPGQGKETQYF.

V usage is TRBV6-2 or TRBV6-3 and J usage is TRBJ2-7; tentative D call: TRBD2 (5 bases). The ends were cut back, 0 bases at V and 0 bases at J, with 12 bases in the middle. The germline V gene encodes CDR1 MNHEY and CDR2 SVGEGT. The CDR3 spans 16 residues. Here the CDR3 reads CASSYSWSGSSYEQYF. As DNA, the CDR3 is TGTGCCAGCAGTTACTCGTGGAGCGGAAGCTCCTACGAGCAGTACTTC.

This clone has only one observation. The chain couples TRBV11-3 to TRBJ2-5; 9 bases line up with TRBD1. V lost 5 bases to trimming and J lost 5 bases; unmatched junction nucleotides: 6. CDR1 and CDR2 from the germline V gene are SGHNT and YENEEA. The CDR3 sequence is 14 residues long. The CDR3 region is CASSPTGTGETQYF. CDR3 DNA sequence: TGTGCCAGCAGCCCGACCGGGACAGGGGAGACCCAGTACTTC. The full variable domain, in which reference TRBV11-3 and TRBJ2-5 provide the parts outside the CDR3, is EAGVVQSPRYKIIEKKQPVAFWCNPISGHNTLYWYLQNLGQGPELLIRYENEEAVDDSQLPKDRFSAERLKGVDSTLKIQPAELGDSAVYLCASSPTGTGETQYFGPGTRLLVL.

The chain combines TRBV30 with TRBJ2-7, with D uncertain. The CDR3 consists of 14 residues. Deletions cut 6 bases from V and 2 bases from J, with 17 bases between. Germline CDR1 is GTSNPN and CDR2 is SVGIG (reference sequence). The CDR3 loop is CACLGTTQTYEQYF. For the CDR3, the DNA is TGTGCCTGCCTTGGAACGACTCAAACCTACGAGCAGTACTTC.

CDR3 DNA: TGTGCCAGCAGCTTGGTAAAGGGAGTGAACACTGAAGCTTTCTTT. Translated: CASSLVKGVNTEAFF. The chain links TRBV5-4 to TRBJ1-1; no definite D call. The CDR3 is 15 residues long. V was trimmed by 0 bases and J by 0 bases, leaving 9 bases between them. Germline CDR1 reads SGHNT; CDR2 reads YYREEE (reference sequence).

The CDR3, as DNA: TGTGCCAGCAGGACGGGACAGGGGGCAGAAAAACTGTTTTTT. It specifies CASRTGQGAEKLFF. The chain combines TRBV6-6 with TRBJ1-4, with 12 bases that match TRBD1. Germline trimming cut 6 bases from V and 8 bases from J; bases unmatched to any gene: 4. Per the germline V gene, CDR1 is MNHNY and CDR2 is SVGAGI (reference sequence). This CDR3 contains 14 residues.

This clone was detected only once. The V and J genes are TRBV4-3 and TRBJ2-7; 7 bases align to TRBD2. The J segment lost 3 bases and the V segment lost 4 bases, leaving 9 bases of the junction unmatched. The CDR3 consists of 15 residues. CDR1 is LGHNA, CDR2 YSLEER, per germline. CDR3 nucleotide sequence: TGCGCCAGCAGCCGAGACAGAGCTAGCGGCTACGAGCAGTACTTC. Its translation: CASSRDRASGYEQYF.

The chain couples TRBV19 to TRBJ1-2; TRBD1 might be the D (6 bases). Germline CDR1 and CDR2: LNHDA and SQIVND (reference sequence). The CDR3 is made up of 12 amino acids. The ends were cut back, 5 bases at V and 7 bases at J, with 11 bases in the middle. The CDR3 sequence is CASSWGQGGYTF. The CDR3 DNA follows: TGTGCCAGTAGTTGGGGGCAAGGTGGCTACACCTTC.

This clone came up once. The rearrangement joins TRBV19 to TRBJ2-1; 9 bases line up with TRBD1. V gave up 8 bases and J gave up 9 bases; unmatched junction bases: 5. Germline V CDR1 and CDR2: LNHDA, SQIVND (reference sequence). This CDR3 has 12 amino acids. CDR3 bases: TGTGCCAGTGGGACAGGGAGTCCTGAGCAGTTCTTC. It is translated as CASGTGSPEQFF.

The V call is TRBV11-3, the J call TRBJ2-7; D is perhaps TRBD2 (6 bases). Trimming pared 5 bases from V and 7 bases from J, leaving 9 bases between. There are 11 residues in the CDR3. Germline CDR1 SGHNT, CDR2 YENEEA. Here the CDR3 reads CASSPAGEQYF. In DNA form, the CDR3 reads TGTGCCAGCAGCCCGGCGGGGGAGCAGTACTTC.

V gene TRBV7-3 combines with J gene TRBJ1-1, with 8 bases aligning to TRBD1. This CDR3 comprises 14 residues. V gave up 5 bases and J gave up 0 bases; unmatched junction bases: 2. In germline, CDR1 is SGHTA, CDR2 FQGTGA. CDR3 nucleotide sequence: TGTGCCAGCAGCACGGACAGGGTGAACACTGAAGCTTTCTTT. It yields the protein CASSTDRVNTEAFF.

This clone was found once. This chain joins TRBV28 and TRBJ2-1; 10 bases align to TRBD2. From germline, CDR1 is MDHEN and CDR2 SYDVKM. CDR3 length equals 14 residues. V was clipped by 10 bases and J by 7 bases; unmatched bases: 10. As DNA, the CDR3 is TGTGCCACTGAAGCGGGAGGGCCTCAAAATGAGCAGTTCTTC. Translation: CATEAGGPQNEQFF. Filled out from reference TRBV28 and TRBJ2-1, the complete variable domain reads DVKVTQSSRYLVKRTGEKVFLECVQDMDHENMFWYRQDPGLGLRLIYFSYDVKMKEKGDIPEGYSVSREKKERFSLILESASTNQTSMYLCATEAGGPQNEQFFGPGTRLTVL.

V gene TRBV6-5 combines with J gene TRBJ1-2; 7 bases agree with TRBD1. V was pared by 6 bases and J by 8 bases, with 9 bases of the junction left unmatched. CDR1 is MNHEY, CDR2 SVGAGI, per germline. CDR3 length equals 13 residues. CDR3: CASSVDRAGGYTF. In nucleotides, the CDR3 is TGTGCCAGCAGCGTAGACAGGGCGGGCGGCTACACCTTC.

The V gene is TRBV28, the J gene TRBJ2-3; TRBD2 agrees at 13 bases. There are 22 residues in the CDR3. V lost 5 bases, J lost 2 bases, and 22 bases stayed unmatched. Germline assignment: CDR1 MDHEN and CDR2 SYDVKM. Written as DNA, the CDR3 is TGTGCCAGCAGTCTCCTCCCGATCGGGACAAGGACTAGCGGGAGTATCACAGATACGCAGTATTTT. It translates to CASSLLPIGTRTSGSITDTQYF. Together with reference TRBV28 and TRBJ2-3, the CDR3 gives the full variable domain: DVKVTQSSRYLVKRTGEKVFLECVQDMDHENMFWYRQDPGLGLRLIYFSYDVKMKEKGDIPEGYSVSREKKERFSLILESASTNQTSMYLCASSLLPIGTRTSGSITDTQYFGPGTRLTVL.